This T cell receptor beta chain was retrieved from a study of T-cell reconstitution after alpha-beta-depleted transplantation in children. Preparing the TCRbeta library involved the use of unique molecular identifiers. TCRdb processed the PCR reads anew with MiXCR; each CDR3 protein has one entry. The data contain about 980,000 distinct CDR3 sequences, about 31% of them singletons. Trimming shortened V by 3 bases and J by 2 bases, and 17 bases separated the two germline ends. Germline V CDR1 and CDR2: SGHAT, FQDESV (reference sequence). This CDR3 contains 18 residues. Study results and caveats: Most T-cell counts and diversity one year after the transplant came from T cells that were newly produced.

This clonotype came up a few times. The antigen remains unidentified. The specimen was PBMCs, mostly from graft donor cells, collected 360 days after TCRalphabeta/CD19-depleted stem cell transplant. The clonotype comes from a boy under three years old who had a stem cell transplant for SCID, so the T cells may come from the graft donor. This chain uses TRBV11-1 with TRBJ2-6; tentative D call: TRBD1 (6 bases). The DNA for the CDR3 is TGTGCCAGCAGCTTCTCCCAGGGGTTCCATCCTGGGGCCAACGTCCTGACTTTC. Its translation: CASSFSQGFHPGANVLTF.